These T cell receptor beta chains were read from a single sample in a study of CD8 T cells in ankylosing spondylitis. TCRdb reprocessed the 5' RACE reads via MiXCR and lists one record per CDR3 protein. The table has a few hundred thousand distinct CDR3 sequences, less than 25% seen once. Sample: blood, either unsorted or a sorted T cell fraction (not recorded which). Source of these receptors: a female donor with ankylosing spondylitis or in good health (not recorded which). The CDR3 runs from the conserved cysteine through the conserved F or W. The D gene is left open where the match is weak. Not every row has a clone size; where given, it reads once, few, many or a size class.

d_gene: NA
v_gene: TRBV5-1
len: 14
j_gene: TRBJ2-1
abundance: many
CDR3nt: TGCGCCAGCAGCTTTAGTTCCGGGATTTCTGAGCAGTTCTTC
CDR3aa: CASSFSSGISEQFF

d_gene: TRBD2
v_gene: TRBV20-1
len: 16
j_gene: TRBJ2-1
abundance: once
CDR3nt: TGCAGTGCTAGAGTCCCTGGCGGGAGGGGGGACAATGAGCAGTTCTTC
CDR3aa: CSARVPGGRGDNEQFF

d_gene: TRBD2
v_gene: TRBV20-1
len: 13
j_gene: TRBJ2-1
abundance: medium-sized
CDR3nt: TGCAGTGCCCCGACTAGCGGTTACAATGAGCAGTTCTTC
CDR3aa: CSAPTSGYNEQFF

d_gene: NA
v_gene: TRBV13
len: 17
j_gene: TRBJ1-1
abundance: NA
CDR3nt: TGTGCCAGCAGCTTAAAAGGAAGGGTAGGGTCCGGCACTGAAGCTTTCTTT
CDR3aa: CASSLKGRVGSGTEAFF

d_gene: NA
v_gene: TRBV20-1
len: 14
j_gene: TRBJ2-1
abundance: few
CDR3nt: TGCAGTGCTAGAGGCGGGAACCTCTACAATGAGCAGTTCTTC
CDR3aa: CSARGGNLYNEQFF

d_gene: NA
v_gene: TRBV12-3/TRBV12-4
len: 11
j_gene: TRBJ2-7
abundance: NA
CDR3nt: TGTACCAGCAGTTTCTCTTACGAGCAGTACTTC
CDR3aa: CTSSFSYEQYF

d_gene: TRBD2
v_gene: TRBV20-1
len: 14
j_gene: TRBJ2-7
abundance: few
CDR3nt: TGCAGTGCTAGAGTGGCTAGCGGGAGCAACGAGCAGTACTTC
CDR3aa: CSARVASGSNEQYF

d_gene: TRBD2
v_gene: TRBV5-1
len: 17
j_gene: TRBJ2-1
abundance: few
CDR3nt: TGCGCCAGCAGCCGGCGGGCTAGCGGAGTCTCCTACAATGAGCAGTTCTTC
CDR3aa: CASSRRASGVSYNEQFF

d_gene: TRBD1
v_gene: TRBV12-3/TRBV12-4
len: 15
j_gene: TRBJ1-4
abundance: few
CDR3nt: TGTGCCAGCAGTCCCTCAACAGGGGTGGGGGAAAAACTGTTTTTT
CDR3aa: CASSPSTGVGEKLFF

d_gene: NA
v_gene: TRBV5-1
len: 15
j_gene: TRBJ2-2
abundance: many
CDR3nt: TGCGCCAGCCGTCGAGGGACAACGAACACCGGGGAGCTGTTTTTT
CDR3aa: CASRRGTTNTGELFF

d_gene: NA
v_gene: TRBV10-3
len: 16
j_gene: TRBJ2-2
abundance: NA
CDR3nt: TGTGCCATCAGTCCGAGAGGGGGTACGGACACCGGGGAGCTGTTTTTT
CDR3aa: CAISPRGGTDTGELFF